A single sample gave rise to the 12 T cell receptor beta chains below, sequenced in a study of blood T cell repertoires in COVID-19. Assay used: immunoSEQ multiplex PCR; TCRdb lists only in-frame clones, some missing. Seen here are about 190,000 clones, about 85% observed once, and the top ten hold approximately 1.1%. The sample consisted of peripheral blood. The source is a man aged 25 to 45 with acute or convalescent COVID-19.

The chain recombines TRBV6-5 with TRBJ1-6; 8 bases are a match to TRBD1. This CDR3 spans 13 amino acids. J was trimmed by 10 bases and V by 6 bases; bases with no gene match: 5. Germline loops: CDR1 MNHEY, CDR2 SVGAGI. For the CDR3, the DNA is TGTGCCAGCAGGAACAGGGGGGGATCACCCCTCCACTTT. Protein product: CASRNRGGSPLHF.

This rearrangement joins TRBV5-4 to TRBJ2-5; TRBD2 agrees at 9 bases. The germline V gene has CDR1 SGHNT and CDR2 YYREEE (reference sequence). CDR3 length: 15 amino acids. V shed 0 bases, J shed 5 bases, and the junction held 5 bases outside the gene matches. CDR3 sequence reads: CASSLGPSGDETQYF. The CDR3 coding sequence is TGTGCCAGCAGCTTGGGACCTAGCGGGGATGAGACCCAGTACTTC.

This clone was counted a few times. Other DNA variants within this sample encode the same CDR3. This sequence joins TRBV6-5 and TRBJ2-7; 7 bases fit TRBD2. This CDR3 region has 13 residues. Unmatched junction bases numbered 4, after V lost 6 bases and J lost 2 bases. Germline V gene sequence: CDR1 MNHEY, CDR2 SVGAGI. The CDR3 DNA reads TGTGCCAGCAGCCCGGGACTAACCTACGAGCAGTACTTC. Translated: CASSPGLTYEQYF.

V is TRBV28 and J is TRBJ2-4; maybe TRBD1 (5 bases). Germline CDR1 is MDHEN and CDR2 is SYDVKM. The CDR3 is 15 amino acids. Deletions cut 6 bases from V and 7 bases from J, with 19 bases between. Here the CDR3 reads CASRSEETVGNIQYF. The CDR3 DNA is TGTGCCAGCAGATCCGAGGAGACAGTAGGGAACATTCAGTACTTC.

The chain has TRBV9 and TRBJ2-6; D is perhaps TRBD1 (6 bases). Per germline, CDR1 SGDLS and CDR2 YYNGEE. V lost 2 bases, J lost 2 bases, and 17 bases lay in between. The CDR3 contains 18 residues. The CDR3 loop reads CASSVVTGGGTGANVLTF. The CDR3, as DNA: TGTGCCAGCAGCGTCGTGACAGGAGGAGGAACTGGGGCCAACGTCCTGACTTTC.

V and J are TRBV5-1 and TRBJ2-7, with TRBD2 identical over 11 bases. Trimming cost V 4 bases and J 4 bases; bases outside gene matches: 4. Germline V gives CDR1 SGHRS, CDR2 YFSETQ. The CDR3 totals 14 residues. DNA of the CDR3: TGCGCCAGCAGCATAGCGGGAGGGACATACGAGCAGTACTTC. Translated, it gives CASSIAGGTYEQYF.

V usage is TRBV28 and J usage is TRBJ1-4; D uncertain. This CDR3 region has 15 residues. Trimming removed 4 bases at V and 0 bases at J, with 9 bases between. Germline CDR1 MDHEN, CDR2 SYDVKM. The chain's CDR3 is CASSSGFSTNEKLFF. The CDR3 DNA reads TGTGCCAGCAGTTCCGGGTTTTCAACTAATGAAAAACTGTTTTTT.

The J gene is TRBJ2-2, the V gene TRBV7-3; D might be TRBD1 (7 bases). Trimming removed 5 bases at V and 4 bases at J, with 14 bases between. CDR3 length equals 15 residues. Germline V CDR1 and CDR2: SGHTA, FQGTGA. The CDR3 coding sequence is TGTGCCAGCAGCCAGGGGGGCGGATCCACCGGGGAGCTGTTTTTT. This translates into CASSQGGGSTGELFF. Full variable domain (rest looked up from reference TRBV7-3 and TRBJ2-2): GAGVSQTPSNKVTEKGKYVELRCDPISGHTALYWYRQSLGQGPEFLIYFQGTGAADDSGLPNDRFFAVRPEGSVSTLKIQRTERGDSAVYLCASSQGGGSTGELFFGEGSRLTVL.

CDR3 sequence: CASSSPGQTITGELFF. CDR3 coding DNA: TGTGCCAGCAGTTCTCCGGGACAGACGATCACCGGGGAGCTGTTTTTT. The chain couples TRBV6-5 to TRBJ2-2; 7 bases match TRBD1. The CDR3 is made up of 16 amino acids. Germline V gene lookup returns CDR1 MNHEY and CDR2 SVGAGI. With 4 bases clipped from V and 4 bases from J, the junction kept 9 bases outside the gene matches.

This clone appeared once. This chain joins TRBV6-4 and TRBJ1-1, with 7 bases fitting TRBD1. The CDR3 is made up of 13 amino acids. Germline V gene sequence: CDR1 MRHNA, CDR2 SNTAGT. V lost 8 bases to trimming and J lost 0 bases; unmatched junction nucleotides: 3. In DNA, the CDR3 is TGTGCCAGCCGACAGGGAGTGAACACTGAAGCTTTCTTT. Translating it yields CASRQGVNTEAFF.

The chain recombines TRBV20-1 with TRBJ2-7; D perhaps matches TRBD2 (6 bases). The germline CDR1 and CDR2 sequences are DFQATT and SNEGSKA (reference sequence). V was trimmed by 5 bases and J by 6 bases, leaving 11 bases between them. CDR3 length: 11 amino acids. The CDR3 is CSAQRRVEQYF. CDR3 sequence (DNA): TGCAGTGCTCAGAGGAGGGTCGAGCAGTACTTC.

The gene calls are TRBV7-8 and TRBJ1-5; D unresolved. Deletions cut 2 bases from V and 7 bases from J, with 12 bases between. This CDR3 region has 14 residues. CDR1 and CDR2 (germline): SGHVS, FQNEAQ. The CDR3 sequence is CASSLRRDGQPQHF. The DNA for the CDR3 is TGTGCCAGCAGCTTAAGGAGGGATGGGCAGCCCCAGCATTTT.